Listed below are T cell receptor beta chains from one sample, sequenced in a study of cytomegalovirus exposure and HLA in healthy donors. Profiling relied on immunoSEQ multiplex PCR, and the TCRdb table lists in-frame clones only, not all of them. This repertoire shows 60,000 to 70,000 clones, just under 80% found once; its top ten account for about 4.5%. Sequencing was carried out using PBMCs. These receptors came from a woman in her twenties or thirties in good health and CMV-seronegative. Each CDR3 is given with its conserved first and last residue. The D gene is left open where the match is weak. Part of the rows lack a size; the others show once, few, many or a class for expanded clones.

d_gene	v_gene	j_gene	abundance	CDR3nt	CDR3aa
-	TRBV5-1	TRBJ1-4	few	TGCGCCAGCAGCTTATCCCCGGCAACTAATGAAAAACTGTTTTTT	CASSLSPATNEKLFF
-	TRBV6-1	TRBJ2-1	few	TGTGCCAGCAGTGGTACAGGTGAGCAGTTCTTC	CASSGTGEQFF
-	TRBV10-3	TRBJ1-2	few	TGTGCCATCAGTGAGGCCTTACAGAGCTATGGCTACACCTTC	CAISEALQSYGYTF
-	TRBV4-3	TRBJ2-1	-	TGCGCCAGCAGCCAAGATCGGGGGACCCATTACAATGAGCAGTTCTTC	CASSQDRGTHYNEQFF
-	TRBV4-1	TRBJ2-2	-	TGCGCCAGCAGCCAAGAAGTGGTCTATTTCACCGGGGAGCTGTTTTTT	CASSQEVVYFTGELFF
TRBD2	TRBV5-1	TRBJ2-5	-	TGCGCCAGCAGCCGTAGCGGGGGGGTAGAGACCCAGTACTTC	CASSRSGGVETQYF
-	TRBV9	TRBJ2-2	-	TGTGCCAGCAGCGACCCTAGGAGGGGGCGAGGCACCGGGGAGCTGTTTTTT	CASSDPRRGRGTGELFF
TRBD1	TRBV2	TRBJ2-2	-	TGTGCCAGCAGTGACCCCGGACAGGGGGCCGGCACCGGGGAGCTGTTTTTT	CASSDPGQGAGTGELFF
TRBD1	TRBV2	TRBJ1-2	-	TGTGCCAGCAGATATCAGGGGGCAAACTATGGCTACACCTTC	CASRYQGANYGYTF
TRBD2	TRBV6-6	TRBJ2-3	-	TGTGCCAGCAGTTACTCCGGGGGGGCGCGCACAGATACGCAGTATTTT	CASSYSGGARTDTQYF
TRBD1	TRBV30	TRBJ1-2	-	TGTGCCTGGGGTCCGGGACAGGGGACTGGCTACACCTTC	CAWGPGQGTGYTF
-	TRBV30	TRBJ1-1	once	TGTGCCTGGAGTCGGGCAGGGAACACGGCTTTCTTT	CAWSRAGNTAFF
-	TRBV11-2	TRBJ1-3	-	TGTGCCAGCAGCCAACGTTCGGCGGCCTCTGGAAACACCATATATTTT	CASSQRSAASGNTIYF
-	TRBV4-2	TRBJ1-4	-	TGTGCCAGCAGCCAAGACACCGCAGGGCTTTACACTAATGAAAAACTGTTTTTT	CASSQDTAGLYTNEKLFF
TRBD1	TRBV30	TRBJ1-5	-	TGTGCCTGGGGGACAGGGGTCGGGCAGCCCCAGCATTTT	CAWGTGVGQPQHF
-	TRBV13	TRBJ1-2	-	TGTGCCAGCAGCTTAGGTTTAGCGCCCACGGATGGCTACACCTTC	CASSLGLAPTDGYTF